This T cell receptor (beta chain) was captured in a study of graft-versus-host responses after intestinal transplantation (dated by TCRdb to the early 2020s). With regard to the full study: The transplants that recipients got were multivisceral, liver-intestinal, or isolated intestinal. Every recipient was given anti-thymocyte globulin induction, then maintenance tacrolimus and steroids for roughly 3 years. Graft-versus-host and host-versus-graft alloreactive T cell clones were tracked in the graft, circulation and bone marrow after intestinal transplantation using bulk TCR-beta CDR3 sequencing. To identify alloreactive clones, pre-transplant mixed lymphocyte reaction products were sequenced and compared with unstimulated pre-transplant donor and recipient T cells. A cohort of fewer than 25 intestinal transplant recipients, including one retransplant, was enrolled, and 3 patients lacking pretransplant specimens were excluded. A peak of at least 4% donor T cells among recipient peripheral blood mononuclear cells was the definition used for donor T cell macrochimerism. Rather than going through the commercial service, samples from a few later patients were sequenced in-house on an Illumina MiSeq and processed with MiXCR. On the study overall, not on this receptor specifically: The relatively low number and heterogeneity of intestinal transplant patients limited the conclusions. GvH clones were found in recipient bone marrow, and some of the GvH clones appeared earlier in ileal mucosa or blood, which is consistent with an intestinal mucosal origin. Early after transplant, declines in HvG clones were associated with peak levels of circulating GvH clones. In patients with donor T cell macrochimerism, the allografts had high GvH to HvG T cell clonal ratios.

The library was produced with the immunoSEQ multiplex PCR assay. For most patients, genomic DNA was isolated with the Qiagen DNeasy Blood and Tissue Kit and sent frozen to Adaptive Biotechnologies for TCR sequencing. Adaptive Biotechnologies carried out high-throughput TCR-beta CDR3 sequencing of genomic DNA for most patients. As for how the authors treated the data: Adaptive's ImmunoSEQ software was the source of the TCR sequencing data for 18 patients, while three other patients were processed with MiXCR and VDJtools. To correct CD4 versus CD8 sorting errors, any sequence found in both subsets at a frequency ratio below 5:1 was removed. CDR3 nucleotide sequences shared by donor and recipient were removed because the origin of these sequences could not be assigned. To be classed as alloreactive, a clone needed at least 2-fold expansion over unstimulated cells and a minimum CFSE-low frequency of 0.002% (template counts) or 0.001% (read counts). A clone was considered mappable if detected in the sequenced pre-transplant spleen, lymph node, or MLR CFSE-low populations of the donor or recipient. The cumulative frequency of alloreactive clones was calculated as a percentage of all sequences, weighted by copy number. The immuneACCESS repertoire file appears here via TCRdb, limited to in-frame rearrangements. These files lack a portion of the clones; in checked studies, under half of the deficit traces to unresolved V genes, and the cause of the others is not known. The V and J calls and the clone size are those of that table, but D and trimming were determined from the DNA. The sample has some 87,000 clones on record, roughly 92% of them singletons. In total, the top ten clones hold about 0.3% of the sample.

The V end gives up 10 bases and the J end 7 bases, leaving 22 bases in the junction not matched to a gene. The CDR1 and CDR2 encoded by the germline V gene are MDHEN and SYDVKM. The CDR3 measures 16 amino acids from cysteine to phenylalanine. Solely the CDR3 DNA is kept, with 48 bases framed from the first base. The sample's time point, from its label and the paper: cells obtained before transplantation from donor or recipient. CD3+CD4+ and CD3+CD8+ populations were FACS-sorted from unstimulated pre-transplant donor and recipient cells taken from spleen or lymph nodes. Concerning this clone: Its antigen remains undetermined. Base qualities are not provided; no much larger clone lies one nucleotide away.

The clonotype comes from a human donor who received an intestinal transplant. The input for sequencing was unstimulated CD4+ T cells sorted from spleen or lymph node cells, taken before intestinal transplant. The V and J segments used are TRBV28 and TRBJ2-7; 7 of the junction bases match TRBD1. The CDR3 region has the sequence CATSTTGTLTLREQYF. In nucleotide form, the sequence is TGTGCCACCTCCACGACAGGGACCCTTACGTTAAGGGAGCAGTACTTC.